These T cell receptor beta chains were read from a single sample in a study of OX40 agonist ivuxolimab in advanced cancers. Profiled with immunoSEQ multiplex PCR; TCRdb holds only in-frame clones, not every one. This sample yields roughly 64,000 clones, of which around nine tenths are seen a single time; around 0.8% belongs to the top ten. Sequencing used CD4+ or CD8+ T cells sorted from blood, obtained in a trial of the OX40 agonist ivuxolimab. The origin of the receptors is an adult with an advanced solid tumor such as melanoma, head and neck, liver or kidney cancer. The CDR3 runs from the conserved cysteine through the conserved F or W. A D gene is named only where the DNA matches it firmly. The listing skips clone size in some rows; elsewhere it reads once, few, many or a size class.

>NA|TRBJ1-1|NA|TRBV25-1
TGTGCCAGCACCAAGGACAGAAAAACTGAAGCTTTCTTT
CASTKDRKTEAFF
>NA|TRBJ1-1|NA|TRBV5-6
TGTGCCAGCACCTTGGGGGCGGGGGGCACTGAAGCTTTCTTT
CASTLGAGGTEAFF
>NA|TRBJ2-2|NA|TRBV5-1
TGCGCCAGCAGCAGGAGACAGTCGAACACCGGGGAGCTGTTTTTT
CASSRRQSNTGELFF
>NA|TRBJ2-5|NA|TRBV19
TGTGCCAGTAGTATAGGAGTGCGGGCGGCCCAGTACTTC
CASSIGVRAAQYF
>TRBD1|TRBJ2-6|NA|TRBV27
TGTGCCAGCAGTCCCGCACCTTGGACAGGGGCTGAGGCCAACGTCCTGACTTTC
CASSPAPWTGAEANVLTF
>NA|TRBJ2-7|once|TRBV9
TGTGCCAGCAGCGCCGGGACCTGGGGGGAGCAGTACTTC
CASSAGTWGEQYF
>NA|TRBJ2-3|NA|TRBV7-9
TGTGGTGCGGCCGCCCGCACAGATACGCAGTATTTT
CGAAARTDTQYF
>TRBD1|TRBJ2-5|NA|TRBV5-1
TGCGCCAGCAGGTCGAACACCGGGACAGAAGAGACCCAGTACTTC
CASRSNTGTEETQYF
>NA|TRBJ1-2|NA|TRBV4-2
TGTGCCAGCAGCCAAGGTAATCTCGGTCAGACTCACTATGGCTACACCTTC
CASSQGNLGQTHYGYTF
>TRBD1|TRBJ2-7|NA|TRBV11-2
TGTGCCAGCAGCTCAGCCGGGACAGGGGGACGCGAGCAGTACTTC
CASSSAGTGGREQYF
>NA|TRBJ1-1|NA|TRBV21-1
TGTGCCAGCAGCAAATCCTGGTGTAACACTGAAGCTTTCTTT
CASSKSWCNTEAFF
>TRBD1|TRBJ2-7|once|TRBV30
TGTGCCGTGACAGGGGGCACTTTCTCCTACGAGCAGTACTTC
CAVTGGTFSYEQYF
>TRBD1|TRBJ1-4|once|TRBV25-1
TGTGCCAGCAGCCGACATGGAGGGGGCCCTAATGAAAAACTGTTTTTT
CASSRHGGGPNEKLFF
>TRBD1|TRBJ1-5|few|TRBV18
TGTGCCAGCTCACCGACCGGGACAGGGAATCAGCCCCAGCATTTT
CASSPTGTGNQPQHF
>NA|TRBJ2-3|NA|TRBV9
TGTGCCAGCAGCGGTGGATCGGCGGTTAGCACAGATACGCAGTATTTT
CASSGGSAVSTDTQYF
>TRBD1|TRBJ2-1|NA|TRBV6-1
TGTGCCAGCAGTGAGATGGGACAGTCCTACAATGAGCAGTTCTTC
CASSEMGQSYNEQFF
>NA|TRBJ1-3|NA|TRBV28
TGTGCCAGCAGTCCACAGACCGGGGGCTCTGGAAACACCATATATTTT
CASSPQTGGSGNTIYF
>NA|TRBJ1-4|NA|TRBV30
TGTGCCTGGAGTGTAATAAGGGAAAAACTGTTTTTT
CAWSVIREKLFF
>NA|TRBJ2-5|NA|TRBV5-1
TGCGCCAGCAGCTTGGGCGGATATGGGGAGACCCAGTACTTC
CASSLGGYGETQYF
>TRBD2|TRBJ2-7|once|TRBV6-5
TGTGCCAGCAGTCCCGTGATAGCGGGACCCTACGAGCAGTACTTC
CASSPVIAGPYEQYF
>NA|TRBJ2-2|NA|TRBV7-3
TGTGCCAGCAGCTCCATGCCTACCGGGGAGCTGTTTTTT
CASSSMPTGELFF
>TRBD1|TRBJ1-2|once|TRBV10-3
TGTGCCATCAGTGATCCGGACAGGATATTTAACTATGGCTACACCTTC
CAISDPDRIFNYGYTF
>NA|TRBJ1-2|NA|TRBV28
TGTGCCAGCAGTTCTAGAGGGGAGGGGAACTATGGCTACACCTTC
CASSSRGEGNYGYTF
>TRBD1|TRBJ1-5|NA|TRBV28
TGTGCCAGCAGAACGGGACAGAGCAATCAGCCCCAGCATTTT
CASRTGQSNQPQHF
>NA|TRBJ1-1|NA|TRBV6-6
TGTGCCAGCAGAAGCCAGACAGGGAACACTGAAGCTTTCTTT
CASRSQTGNTEAFF
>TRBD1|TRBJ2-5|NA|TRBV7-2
TGTGCCAGCAGCCTAGGACAGGGGAAGCGGACCCAGTACTTC
CASSLGQGKRTQYF
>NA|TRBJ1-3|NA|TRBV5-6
TGTGCCAGCAGCCTAACTGGGCTCGGAAACACCATATATTTT
CASSLTGLGNTIYF
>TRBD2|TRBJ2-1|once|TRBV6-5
TGTGCCAGCAGTCGGACTAGCGCGGACAATGAGCAGTTCTTC
CASSRTSADNEQFF
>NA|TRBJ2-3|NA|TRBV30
TGTGCCTGGAGCCATACCGGGACGGAGTATTTT
CAWSHTGTEYF
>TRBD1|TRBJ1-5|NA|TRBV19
TGTGCCAGTAGTATAGCAGGGGGGGGCAGCAATCAGCCCCAGCATTTT
CASSIAGGGSNQPQHF